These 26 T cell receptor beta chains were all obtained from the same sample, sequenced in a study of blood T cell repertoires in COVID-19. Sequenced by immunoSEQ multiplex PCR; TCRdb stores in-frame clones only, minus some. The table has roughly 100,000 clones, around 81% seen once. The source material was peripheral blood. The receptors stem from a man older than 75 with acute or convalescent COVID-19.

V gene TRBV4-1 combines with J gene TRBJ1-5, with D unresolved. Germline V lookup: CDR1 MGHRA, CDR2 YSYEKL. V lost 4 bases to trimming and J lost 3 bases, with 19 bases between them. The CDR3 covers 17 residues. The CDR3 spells CASSPSKVRGPNQPQHF. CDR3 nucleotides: TGCGCCAGCAGCCCCTCCAAAGTGCGGGGTCCCAATCAGCCCCAGCATTTT.

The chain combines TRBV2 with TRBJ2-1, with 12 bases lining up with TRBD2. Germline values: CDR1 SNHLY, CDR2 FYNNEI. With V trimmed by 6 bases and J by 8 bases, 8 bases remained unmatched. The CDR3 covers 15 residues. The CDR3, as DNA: TGTGCCAGCAGGGGACAGACTAGCGGGAGCCATGAGCAGTTCTTC. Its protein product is CASRGQTSGSHEQFF.

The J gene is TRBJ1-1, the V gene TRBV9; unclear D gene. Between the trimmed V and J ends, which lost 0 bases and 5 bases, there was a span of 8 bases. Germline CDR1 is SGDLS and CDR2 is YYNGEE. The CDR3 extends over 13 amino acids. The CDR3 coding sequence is TGTGCCAGCAGCGTAGACGAGGGTACTGAAGCTTTCTTT. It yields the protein CASSVDEGTEAFF.

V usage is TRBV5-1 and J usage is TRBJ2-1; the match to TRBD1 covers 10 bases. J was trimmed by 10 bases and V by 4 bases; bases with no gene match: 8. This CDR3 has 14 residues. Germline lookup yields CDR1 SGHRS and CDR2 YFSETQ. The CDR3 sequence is CASSIAGTGDEQFF. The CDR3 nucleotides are TGCGCCAGCAGCATAGCCGGGACAGGGGACGAGCAGTTCTTC.

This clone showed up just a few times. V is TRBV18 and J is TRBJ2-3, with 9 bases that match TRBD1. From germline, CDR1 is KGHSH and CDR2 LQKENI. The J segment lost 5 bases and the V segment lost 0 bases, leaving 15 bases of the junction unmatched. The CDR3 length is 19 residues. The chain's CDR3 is CASSPPDAATGGILDTQYF. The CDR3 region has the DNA TGTGCCAGCTCACCACCGGACGCGGCGACAGGGGGTATATTAGATACGCAGTATTTT.

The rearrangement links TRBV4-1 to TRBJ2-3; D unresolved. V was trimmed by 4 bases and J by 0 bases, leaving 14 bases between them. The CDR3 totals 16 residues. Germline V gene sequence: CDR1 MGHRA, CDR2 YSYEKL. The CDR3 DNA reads TGCGCCAGCAGCCCAATCGTCCTATTTAGCACAGATACGCAGTATTTT. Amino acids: CASSPIVLFSTDTQYF.

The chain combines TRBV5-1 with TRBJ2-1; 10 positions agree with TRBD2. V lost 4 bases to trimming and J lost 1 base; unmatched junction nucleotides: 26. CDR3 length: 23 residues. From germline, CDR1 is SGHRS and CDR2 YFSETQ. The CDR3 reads CASSTPASRSGLAGDRSYNEQFF. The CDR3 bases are TGCGCCAGCAGCACACCGGCCTCCCGGAGTGGGCTAGCGGGAGATAGGTCCTACAATGAGCAGTTCTTC.

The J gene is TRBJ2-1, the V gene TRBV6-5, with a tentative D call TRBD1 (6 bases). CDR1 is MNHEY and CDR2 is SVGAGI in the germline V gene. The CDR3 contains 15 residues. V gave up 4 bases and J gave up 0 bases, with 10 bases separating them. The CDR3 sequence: CASSWTVGSYNEQFF. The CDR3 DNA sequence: TGTGCCAGCAGTTGGACAGTAGGCTCCTACAATGAGCAGTTCTTC.

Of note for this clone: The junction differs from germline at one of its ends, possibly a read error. In DNA form, the CDR3 reads TGCGCCAGCAGCCAAGGCTGGGGGACAGATAAATCACCCCTCCACTTT. Amino acid sequence: CASSQGWGTDKSPLHF. The chain uses TRBV4-1 and TRBJ1-6; 7 bases map to TRBD1. Germline V CDR1 and CDR2: MGHRA, YSYEKL. The CDR3 sequence is 16 residues long.

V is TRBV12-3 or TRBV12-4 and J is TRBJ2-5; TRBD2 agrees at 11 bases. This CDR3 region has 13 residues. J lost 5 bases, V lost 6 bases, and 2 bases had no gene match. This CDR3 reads CASRLAGVETQYF. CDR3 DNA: TGTGCCAGCAGACTAGCGGGAGTGGAGACCCAGTACTTC.

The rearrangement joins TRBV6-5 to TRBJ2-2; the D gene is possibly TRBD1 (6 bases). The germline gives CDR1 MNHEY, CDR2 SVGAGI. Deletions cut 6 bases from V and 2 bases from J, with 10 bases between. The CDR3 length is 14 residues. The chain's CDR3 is CASSSGHNTGELFF. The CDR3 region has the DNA TGTGCCAGCAGCTCGGGACACAACACCGGGGAGCTGTTTTTT.

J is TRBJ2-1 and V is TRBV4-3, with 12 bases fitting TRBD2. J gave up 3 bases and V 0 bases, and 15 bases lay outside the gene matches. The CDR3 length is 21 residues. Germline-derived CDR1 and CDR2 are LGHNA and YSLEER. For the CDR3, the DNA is TGCGCCAGCAGCCAAGATTTACGACTAGCGGGAGTCACACCAAACTACAATGAGCAGTTCTTC. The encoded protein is CASSQDLRLAGVTPNYNEQFF.

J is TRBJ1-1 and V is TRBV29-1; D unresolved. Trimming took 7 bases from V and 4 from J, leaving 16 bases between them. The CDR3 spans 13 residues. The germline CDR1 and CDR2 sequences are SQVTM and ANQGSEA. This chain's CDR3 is CSGRETRSTEAFF. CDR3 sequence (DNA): TGCAGCGGTAGGGAGACACGGAGCACTGAAGCTTTCTTT.

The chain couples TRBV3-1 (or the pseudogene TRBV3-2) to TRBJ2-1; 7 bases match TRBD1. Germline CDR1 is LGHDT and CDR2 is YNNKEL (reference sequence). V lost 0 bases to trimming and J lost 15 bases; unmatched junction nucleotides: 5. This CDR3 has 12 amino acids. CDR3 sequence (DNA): TGTGCCAGCAGCCAAGAGTGGACAGGCCGGTTCTTC. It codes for CASSQEWTGRFF.

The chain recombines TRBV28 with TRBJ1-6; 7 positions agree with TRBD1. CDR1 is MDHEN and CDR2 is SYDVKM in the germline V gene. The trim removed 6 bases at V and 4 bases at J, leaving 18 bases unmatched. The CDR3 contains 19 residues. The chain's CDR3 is CASSRDRDLKKKYNSPLHF. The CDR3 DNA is TGTGCCAGCAGCCGCGACAGGGACCTCAAGAAAAAATATAATTCACCCCTCCACTTT.

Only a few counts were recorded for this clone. CDR3 sequence (DNA): TGCGCCAGCAGTCAATCAGGGGTTGGCAATCAGCCCCAGCATTTT. It specifies CASSQSGVGNQPQHF. The gene calls are TRBV23-1 and TRBJ1-5; D perhaps matches TRBD1 (5 bases). TRBV23-1 is treated as an ORF (open reading frame) with a function not yet certain. This CDR3 is built from 15 residues. The V gene lost 0 bases and the J gene lost 2 bases, with 8 bases spanning the gap.

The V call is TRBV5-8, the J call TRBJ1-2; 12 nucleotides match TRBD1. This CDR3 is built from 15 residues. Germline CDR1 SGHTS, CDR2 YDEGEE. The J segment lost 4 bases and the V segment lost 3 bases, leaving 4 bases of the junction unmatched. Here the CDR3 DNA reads TGTGCCAGCAGCTATGGGACAGGGGGCAGCTATGGCTACACCTTC. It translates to CASSYGTGGSYGYTF.

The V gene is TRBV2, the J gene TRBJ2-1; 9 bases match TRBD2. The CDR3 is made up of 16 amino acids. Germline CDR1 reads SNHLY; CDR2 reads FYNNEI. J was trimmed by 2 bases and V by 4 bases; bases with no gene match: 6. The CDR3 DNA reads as TGTGCCAGCAGTGGAGGAAGCGGGAGGACCTACAATGAGCAGTTCTTC. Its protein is CASSGGSGRTYNEQFF. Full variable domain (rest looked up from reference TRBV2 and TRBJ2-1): EPEVTQTPSHQVTQMGQEVILRCVPISNHLYFYWYRQILGQKVEFLVSFYNNEISEKSEIFDDQFSVERPDGSNFTLKIRSTKLEDSAMYFCASSGGSGRTYNEQFFGPGTRLTVL.

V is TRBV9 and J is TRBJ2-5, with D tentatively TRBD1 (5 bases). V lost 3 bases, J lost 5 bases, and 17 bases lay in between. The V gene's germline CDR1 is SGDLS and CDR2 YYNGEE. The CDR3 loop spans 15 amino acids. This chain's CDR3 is CASSALQGSGETQYF. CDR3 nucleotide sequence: TGTGCCAGCAGCGCCCTTCAGGGTTCAGGGGAGACCCAGTACTTC. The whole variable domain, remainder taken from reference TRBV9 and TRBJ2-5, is DSGVTQTPKHLITATGQRVTLRCSPRSGDLSVYWYQQSLDQGLQFLIQYYNGEERAKGNILERFSAQQFPDLHSELNLSSLELGDSALYFCASSALQGSGETQYFGPGTRLLVL.

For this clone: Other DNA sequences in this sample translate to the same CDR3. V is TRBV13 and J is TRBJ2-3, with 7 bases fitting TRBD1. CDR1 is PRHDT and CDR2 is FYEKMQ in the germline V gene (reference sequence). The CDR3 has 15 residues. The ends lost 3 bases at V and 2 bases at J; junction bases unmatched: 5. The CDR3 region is CASSLAGGFTDTQYF. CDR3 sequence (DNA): TGTGCCAGCAGCTTGGCAGGGGGATTCACAGATACGCAGTATTTT.

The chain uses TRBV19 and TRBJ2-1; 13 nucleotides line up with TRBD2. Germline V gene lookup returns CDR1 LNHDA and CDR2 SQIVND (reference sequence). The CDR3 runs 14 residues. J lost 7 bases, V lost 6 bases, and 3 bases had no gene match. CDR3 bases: TGTGCCAGTAGACTAGCGGGAGGGATAAATGAGCAGTTCTTC. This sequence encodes CASRLAGGINEQFF.

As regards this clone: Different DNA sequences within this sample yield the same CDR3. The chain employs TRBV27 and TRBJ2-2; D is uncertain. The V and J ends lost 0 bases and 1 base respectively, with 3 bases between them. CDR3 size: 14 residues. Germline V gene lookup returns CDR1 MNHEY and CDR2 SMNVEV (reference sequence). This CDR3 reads CASSLSRNTGELFF. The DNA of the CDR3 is TGTGCCAGCAGTTTATCTAGGAACACCGGGGAGCTGTTTTTT.

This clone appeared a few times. CDR3 residues: CASSVGERLAYEQYF. The CDR3 DNA follows: TGTGCCAGCAGCGTAGGCGAGCGGCTGGCCTACGAGCAGTACTTC. The rearrangement links TRBV9 to TRBJ2-7; possibly TRBD2 for D (5 bases). Germline CDR1 reads SGDLS; CDR2 reads YYNGEE. V lost 0 bases, J lost 2 bases, and 12 bases lay in between. The CDR3 is made up of 15 amino acids.

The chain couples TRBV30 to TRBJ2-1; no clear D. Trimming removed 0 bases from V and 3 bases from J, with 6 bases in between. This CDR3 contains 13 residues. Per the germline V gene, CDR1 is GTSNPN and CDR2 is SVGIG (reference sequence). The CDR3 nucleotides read TGTGCCTGGAGTGTAGCCCACTACAATGAGCAGTTCTTC. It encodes CAWSVAHYNEQFF.

CDR3 amino acids: CSASRGTTNEKLFF. DNA of the CDR3: TGCAGTGCTAGTCGGGGGACAACTAATGAAAAACTGTTTTTT. V usage is TRBV20-1 and J usage is TRBJ1-4; possible D gene TRBD1, 5 bases. This CDR3 is 14 amino acids long. Trimming removed 3 bases from V and 0 bases from J, with 8 bases in between. Germline loops: CDR1 DFQATT, CDR2 SNEGSKA (reference sequence).

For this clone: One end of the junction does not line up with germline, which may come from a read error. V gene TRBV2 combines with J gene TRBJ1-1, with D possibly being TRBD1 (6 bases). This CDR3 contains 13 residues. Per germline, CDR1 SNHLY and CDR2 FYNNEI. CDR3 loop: CASGDRRIPEAFF. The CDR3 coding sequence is TGTGCCAGCGGTGACAGGAGGATCCCTGAAGCTTTCTTT.